The clone carrying this TCR beta chain occurred once. Its antigen is as yet unknown. The data stem from a study of circulating and synovial CD4+ cells in juvenile arthritis. The assay was immunoSEQ multiplex PCR, and TCRdb's table has in-frame clones only and misses some. The sample lists about 33,000 clones, about 95% occurring once. Whole-study results and caveats: Diversity here was lower than in bulk blood CD4 cells. Circulating pathogenic-like lymphocytes shared a substantially higher fraction of CDR3 sequences with synovium than bulk blood. CPL and bulk CD4 samples differed at least tenfold in T cell genomes.

V dropped 5 bases and J dropped 4 bases, with 12 bases sitting between them. Germline CDR1 reads SGHRS; CDR2 reads YFSETQ. The CDR3 length is 13 residues. V gene TRBV5-1 combines with J gene TRBJ1-2; TRBD1 might be the D (5 bases). The specimen was CD4+ T cells from blood. The source of this sequence is a human donor with juvenile idiopathic arthritis. CDR3 sequence: CASSRGDSYGYTF. CDR3 nucleotides: TGCGCCAGCAGTAGAGGGGACTCCTATGGCTACACCTTC.